This T cell receptor beta chain was recovered during a study of Graves' ophthalmopathy and Graves' hyperthyroidism. Turning to the study itself: Untreated patients at initial diagnosis provided peripheral blood.

This clonotype occurred once. CDR3 regions of TCR beta were amplified from RNA transcripts. HTBI primers primed a first-round RT-PCR, and a second-round multiplex PCR followed. Via MiXCR, TCRdb re-called the multiplex PCR reads, giving one row per CDR3 protein. The top ten clones hold 2% to 3% of a sample with 300,000 to 450,000 distinct CDR3 sequences, 17% of them seen once. The sequence was obtained from an adult woman with stable Graves' hyperthyroidism. Sequenced sample: peripheral blood.

The CDR3 here is CASSPKLGLGYTF. Written as DNA, the CDR3 is TGTGCCAGCAGCCCGAAGTTGGGGTTGGGCTACACCTTC. The J gene is TRBJ1-2, the V gene TRBV7-2; D not certain. V lost 5 bases and J lost 8, with 15 bases in between. CDR3 length: 13 residues. Per germline, CDR1 SGHTA and CDR2 FQGNSA.